One and the same sample provided the 3 T cell receptor beta chains below, sequenced in a study of human CD8 memory T cell subsets. It was UMI-labeled 5' RACE by which the TCR beta libraries were made. From the 5' RACE reads, TCRdb lists one entry per CDR3 protein and no DNA. The sample shows approximately 11,000 distinct CDR3 sequences, and around 16% sits with its ten largest clones. Sequencing used CD8+ T cells from PBMCs. Receptors were obtained from a human donor in good health.

Judged by frequency, this clonotype is medium-sized (0.01 to 0.1%). V gene TRBV15 combines with J gene TRBJ2-3; checking the TCRdb D call of TRBD2 is not possible without DNA. Germline V gene sequence: CDR1 LNHNV, CDR2 YYDKDF (reference sequence). The CDR3 spans 15 residues. The CDR3 is CATSSVGGGTDTQYF.

V and J are TRBV20-1 and TRBJ2-5; the D call of TRBD1 rests on TCRdb alone, since no DNA is present to check it. Germline assignment: CDR1 DFQATT and CDR2 SNEGSKA (reference sequence). The CDR3 spans 14 residues. The CDR3 sequence: CSARDQDRGETQYF.

The rearrangement joins TRBV2 to TRBJ2-1; TCRdb's D call of TRBD1 is untestable without DNA. This CDR3 comprises 15 residues. In germline, CDR1 is SNHLY, CDR2 FYNNEI. This CDR3 reads CASSAGTGVYNEQFF. The variable domain in full, completed from reference TRBV2 and TRBJ2-1, reads EPEVTQTPSHQVTQMGQEVILRCVPISNHLYFYWYRQILGQKVEFLVSFYNNEISEKSEIFDDQFSVERPDGSNFTLKIRSTKLEDSAMYFCASSAGTGVYNEQFFGPGTRLTVL.